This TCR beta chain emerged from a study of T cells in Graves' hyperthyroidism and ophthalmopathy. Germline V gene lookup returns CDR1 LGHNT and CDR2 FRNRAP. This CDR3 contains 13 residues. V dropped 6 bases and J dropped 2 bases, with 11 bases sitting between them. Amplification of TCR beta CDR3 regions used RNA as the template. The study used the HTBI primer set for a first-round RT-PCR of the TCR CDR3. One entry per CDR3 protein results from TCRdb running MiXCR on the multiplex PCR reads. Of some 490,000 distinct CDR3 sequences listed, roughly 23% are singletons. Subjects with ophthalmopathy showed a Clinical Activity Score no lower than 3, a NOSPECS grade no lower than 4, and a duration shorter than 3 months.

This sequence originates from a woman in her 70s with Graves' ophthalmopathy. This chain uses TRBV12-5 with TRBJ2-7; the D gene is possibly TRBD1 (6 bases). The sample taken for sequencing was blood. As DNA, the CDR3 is TGTGCTAGTGGGTGGACAGACACCTACGAGCAGTACTTC. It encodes CASGWTDTYEQYF.